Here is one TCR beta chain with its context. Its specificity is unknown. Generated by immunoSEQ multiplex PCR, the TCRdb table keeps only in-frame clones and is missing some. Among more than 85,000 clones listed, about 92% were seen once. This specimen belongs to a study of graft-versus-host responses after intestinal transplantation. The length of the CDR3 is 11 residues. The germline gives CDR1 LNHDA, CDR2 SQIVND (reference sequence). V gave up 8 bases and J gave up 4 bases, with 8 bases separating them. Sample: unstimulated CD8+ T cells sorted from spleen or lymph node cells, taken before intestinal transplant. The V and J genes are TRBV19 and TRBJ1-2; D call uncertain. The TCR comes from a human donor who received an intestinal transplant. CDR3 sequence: CASLGSYGYTF. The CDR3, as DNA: TGTGCCAGTCTCGGGAGCTATGGCTACACCTTC.